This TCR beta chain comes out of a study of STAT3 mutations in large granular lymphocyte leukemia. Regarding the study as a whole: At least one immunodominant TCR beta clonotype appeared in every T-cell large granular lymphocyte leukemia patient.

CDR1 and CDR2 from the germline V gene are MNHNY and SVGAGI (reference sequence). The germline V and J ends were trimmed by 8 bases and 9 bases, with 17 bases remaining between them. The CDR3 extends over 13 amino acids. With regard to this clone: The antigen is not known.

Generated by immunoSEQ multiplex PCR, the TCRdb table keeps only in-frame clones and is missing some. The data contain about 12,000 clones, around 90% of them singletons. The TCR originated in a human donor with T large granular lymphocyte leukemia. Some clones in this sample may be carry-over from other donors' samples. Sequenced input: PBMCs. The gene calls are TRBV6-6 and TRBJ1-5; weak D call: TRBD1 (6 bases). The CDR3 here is CASSGQILRPQHF. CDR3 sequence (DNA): TGTGCCAGCTCCGGACAGATCCTGAGGCCCCAGCATTTT.